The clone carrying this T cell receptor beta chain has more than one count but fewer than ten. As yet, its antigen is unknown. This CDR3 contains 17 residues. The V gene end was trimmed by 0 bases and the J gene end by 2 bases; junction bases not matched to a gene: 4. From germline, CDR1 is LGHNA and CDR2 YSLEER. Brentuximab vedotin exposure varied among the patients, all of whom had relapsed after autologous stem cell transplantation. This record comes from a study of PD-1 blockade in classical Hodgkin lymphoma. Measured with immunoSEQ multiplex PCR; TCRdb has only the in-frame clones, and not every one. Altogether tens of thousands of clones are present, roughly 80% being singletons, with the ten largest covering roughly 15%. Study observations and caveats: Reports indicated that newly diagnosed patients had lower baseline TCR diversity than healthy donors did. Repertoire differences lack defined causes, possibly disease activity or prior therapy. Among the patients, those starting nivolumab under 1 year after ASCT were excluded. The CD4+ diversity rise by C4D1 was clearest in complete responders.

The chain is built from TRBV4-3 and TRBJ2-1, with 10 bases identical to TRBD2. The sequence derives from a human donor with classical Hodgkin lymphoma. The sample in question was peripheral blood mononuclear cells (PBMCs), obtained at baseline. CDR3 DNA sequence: TGCGCCAGCAGCCAAGATCCAGGGACTAGCGCCTACAATGAGCAGTTCTTC. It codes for CASSQDPGTSAYNEQFF.